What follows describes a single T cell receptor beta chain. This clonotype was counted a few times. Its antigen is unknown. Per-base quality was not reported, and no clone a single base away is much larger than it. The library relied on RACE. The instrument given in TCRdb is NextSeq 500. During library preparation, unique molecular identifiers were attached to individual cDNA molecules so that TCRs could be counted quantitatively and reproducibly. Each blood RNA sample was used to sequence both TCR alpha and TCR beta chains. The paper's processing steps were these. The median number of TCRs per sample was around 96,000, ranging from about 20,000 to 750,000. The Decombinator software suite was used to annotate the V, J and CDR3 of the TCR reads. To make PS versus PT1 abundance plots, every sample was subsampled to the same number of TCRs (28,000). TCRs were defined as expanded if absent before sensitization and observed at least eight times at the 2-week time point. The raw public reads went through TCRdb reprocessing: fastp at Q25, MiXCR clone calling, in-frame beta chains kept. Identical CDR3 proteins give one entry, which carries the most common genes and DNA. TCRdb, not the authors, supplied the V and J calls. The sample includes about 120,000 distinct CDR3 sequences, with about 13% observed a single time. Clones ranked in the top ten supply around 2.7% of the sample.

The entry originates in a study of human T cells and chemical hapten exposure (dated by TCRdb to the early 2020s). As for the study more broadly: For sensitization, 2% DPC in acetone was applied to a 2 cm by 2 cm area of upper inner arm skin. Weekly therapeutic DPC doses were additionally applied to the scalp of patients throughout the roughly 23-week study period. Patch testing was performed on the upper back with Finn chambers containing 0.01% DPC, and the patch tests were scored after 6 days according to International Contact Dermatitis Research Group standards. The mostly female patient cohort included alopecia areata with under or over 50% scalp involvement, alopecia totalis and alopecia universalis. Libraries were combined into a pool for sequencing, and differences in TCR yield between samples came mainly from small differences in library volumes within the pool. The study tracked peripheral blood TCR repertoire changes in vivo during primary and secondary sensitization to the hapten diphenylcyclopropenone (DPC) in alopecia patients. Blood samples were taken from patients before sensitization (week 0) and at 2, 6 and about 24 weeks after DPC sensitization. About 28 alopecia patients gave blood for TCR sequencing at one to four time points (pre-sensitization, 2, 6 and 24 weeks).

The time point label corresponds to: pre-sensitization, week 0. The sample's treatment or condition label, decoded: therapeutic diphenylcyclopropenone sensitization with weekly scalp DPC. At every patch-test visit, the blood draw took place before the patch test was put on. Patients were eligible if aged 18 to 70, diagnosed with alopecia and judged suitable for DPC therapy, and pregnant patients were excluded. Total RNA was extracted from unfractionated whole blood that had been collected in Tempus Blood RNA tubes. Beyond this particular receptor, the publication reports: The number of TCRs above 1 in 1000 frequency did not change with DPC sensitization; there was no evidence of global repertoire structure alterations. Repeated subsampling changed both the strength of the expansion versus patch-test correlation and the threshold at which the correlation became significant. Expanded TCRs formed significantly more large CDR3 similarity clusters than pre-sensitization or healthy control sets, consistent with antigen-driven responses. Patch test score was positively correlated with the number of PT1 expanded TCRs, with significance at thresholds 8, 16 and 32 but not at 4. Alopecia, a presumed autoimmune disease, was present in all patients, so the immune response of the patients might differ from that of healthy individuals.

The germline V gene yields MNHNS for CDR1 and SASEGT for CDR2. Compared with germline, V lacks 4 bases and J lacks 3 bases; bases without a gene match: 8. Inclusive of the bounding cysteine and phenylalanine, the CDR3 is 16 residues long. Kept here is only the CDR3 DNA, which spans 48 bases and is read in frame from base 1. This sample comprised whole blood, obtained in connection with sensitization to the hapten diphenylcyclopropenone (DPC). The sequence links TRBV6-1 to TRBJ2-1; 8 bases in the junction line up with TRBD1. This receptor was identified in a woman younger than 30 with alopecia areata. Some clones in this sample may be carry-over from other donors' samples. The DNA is TGTGCCAGCAGTGTCCCCGGGACAGGTAACTACAATGAGCAGTTCTTC. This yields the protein CASSVPGTGNYNEQFF.